The sequence of this T cell receptor beta chain was determined in a study of cytomegalovirus exposure and HLA in healthy donors. Use of 60 Vbeta and 13 Jbeta primers characterized the PCR. Generated by immunoSEQ multiplex PCR, the TCRdb table keeps only in-frame clones and is missing some. The sample records about 160,000 clones, roughly 80% being singletons. With 5 bases removed from V and 0 bases from J, the gap between germline ends came to 9 bases. This CDR3 has 14 amino acids. Looked up from germline, CDR1 is SGHVS and CDR2 is FNYEAQ. Notes on this clone: Its antigen is undetermined.

Study results and caveats: For most subjects, TCR beta sequences were reported to predict HLA-A and HLA-B alleles with accuracy. TRBV6-2, TRBV6-3 and some other V segments were excluded as indistinguishable.

The source of this sequence is a man aged 35 to 55 in good health and CMV-seropositive. Input material: PBMCs. This rearrangement joins TRBV7-6 to TRBJ2-3, with D possibly TRBD2 on 5 matching bases. CDR3 protein: CASSRTGSTDTQYF. CDR3 DNA sequence: TGTGCCAGCAGCCGGACGGGAAGCACAGATACGCAGTATTTT.